The 21 T cell receptor beta chains given below trace back to one sample, sequenced in a study of T cells in Graves' hyperthyroidism and ophthalmopathy. Authors of the study amplified TCR beta CDR3 regions from RNA transcripts. HTBI primers were used for first-round RT-PCR of the TCR CDR3. TCRdb passed the multiplex PCR reads through MiXCR, listing each CDR3 protein once. The data hold 600,000 to 700,000 distinct CDR3 sequences, with 14% to 15% observed a single time. Sequenced input: blood. These receptors came from a woman aged 35 to 49 with Graves' ophthalmopathy.

Concerning this clonotype itself: A much larger clone lies one base from this, so it may be a read error. The chain couples TRBV6-2 or TRBV6-3 to TRBJ2-4; D call uncertain. Germline V gene sequence: CDR1 MNHEY, CDR2 SVGEGT. The CDR3 extends over 12 amino acids. DNA of the CDR3: TGTGCCAGCAGTTCGGTGACAAACATTCGGTACTTC. It encodes CASSSVTNIRYF.

This clonotype was counted a few times. The chain has TRBV6-2 or TRBV6-3 and TRBJ1-2; D is possibly TRBD1 (5 bases). CDR1 is MNHEY, CDR2 SVGEGT, per germline. Trimming removed 4 bases from V and 4 bases from J, with 10 bases in between. The CDR3 has 13 amino acids. DNA for the CDR3: TGTGCCAGCAGTTGGGGCAAATCCTATGGCTACACCTTC. This sequence encodes CASSWGKSYGYTF.

The genes are TRBV25-1 and TRBJ2-5; either TRBD1 or TRBD2 may fit D (6 bases each). Germline lookup yields CDR1 MGHDK and CDR2 SYGVNS. This CDR3 has 15 amino acids. Trimming shortened V by 5 bases and J by 2 bases, and 15 bases separated the two germline ends. CDR3 sequence: CASSLGGVIQETQYF. The CDR3 coding sequence is TGTGCCAGCAGTCTGGGGGGCGTAATTCAAGAGACCCAGTACTTC.

This clonotype was counted at least ten times. The chain uses TRBV6-2 or TRBV6-3 and TRBJ1-1, with D possibly being TRBD1 (5 bases). This CDR3 has 17 amino acids. CDR1 MNHEY and CDR2 SVGEGT come from the germline V gene. V shed 0 bases and J shed 0 bases, with 14 bases lying between them. CDR3 sequence (DNA): TGTGCCAGCAGTTACTCGACAGTTGCGGCCGTGAACACTGAAGCTTTCTTT. Translated, it gives CASSYSTVAAVNTEAFF.

This chain uses TRBV7-2 with TRBJ2-7; weak D call: TRBD2 (6 bases). Trimming cost V 3 bases and J 10 bases, with 22 bases left between them. Germline V CDR1 and CDR2: SGHTA, FQGNSA. This CDR3 has 15 amino acids. Here the CDR3 DNA reads TGTGCCAGCAGCTTTCGTTCGGGACTCGGGGGAACCCAGTACTTC. Its translation: CASSFRSGLGGTQYF.

The rearrangement uses TRBV20-1 and TRBJ2-5; D not resolved. CDR1 DFQATT and CDR2 SNEGSKA come from the germline V gene (reference sequence). This CDR3 comprises 13 residues. V was cut by 5 bases and J by 0 bases, with 10 bases left in between. In DNA form, the CDR3 reads TGCAGTGCTCCTATGACGGACCAAGAGACCCAGTACTTC. The encoded protein is CSAPMTDQETQYF.

The V call is TRBV20-1, the J call TRBJ2-5; unclear D gene. Trimming stripped 5 bases from V and 7 bases from J, with 11 bases between. Germline CDR1 is DFQATT and CDR2 is SNEGSKA (reference sequence). The CDR3 length is 11 residues. The CDR3 DNA follows: TGCAGTGCTGCCGCTACCATGACCCAGTACTTC. Protein sequence: CSAAATMTQYF.

Many counts were recorded for this clonotype. This sequence joins TRBV24-1 and TRBJ1-2; D is uncertain. CDR3 length: 12 residues. Looked up from germline, CDR1 is KGHDR and CDR2 is SFDVKD. The V end lost 4 bases, the J end lost 5 bases, and 7 bases lay between the germline ends. DNA for the CDR3: TGTGCCACCAGTGACCTGACTTATGGCTACACCTTC. It encodes CATSDLTYGYTF.

The gene calls are TRBV28 and TRBJ2-7, with D maybe TRBD2 (6 bases). Germline CDR1 reads MDHEN; CDR2 reads SYDVKM. The CDR3 loop spans 14 amino acids. Deletions cut 11 bases from V and 2 bases from J, with 19 bases between. CDR3 loop: CASQDSGSAYEQYF. In DNA form, the CDR3 reads TGTGCCTCACAAGATAGCGGCAGTGCCTACGAGCAGTACTTC.

The CDR3 DNA is TGCGCCAGCAGCCAAGAGGTGGCTAGCGGAGGAGACGAGCAGTACTTC. Protein: CASSQEVASGGDEQYF. This chain joins TRBV4-1 and TRBJ2-7; 7 bases are shared with TRBD2. The germline V gene has CDR1 MGHRA and CDR2 YSYEKL. V was clipped by 0 bases and J by 5 bases; unmatched bases: 10. The CDR3 length is 16 residues.

As DNA, the CDR3 is TGTGCCACCAGTGATCCTAGGAGGGGCACTACTGAAGCTTTCTTT. Protein sequence: CATSDPRRGTTEAFF. The chain joins TRBV24-1 to TRBJ1-1; D might be TRBD1 (5 bases). Between the trimmed V and J ends, which lost 3 bases and 5 bases, there was a span of 15 bases. The germline V gene encodes CDR1 KGHDR and CDR2 SFDVKD. The CDR3 runs to 15 residues.

This clonotype was recorded many times. The J gene is TRBJ2-7, the V gene TRBV12-3 or TRBV12-4; no clear D. The germline V and J ends were trimmed by 0 bases and 4 bases, with 13 bases remaining between them. The length of the CDR3 is 15 residues. CDR3 amino acids: CASSLALSSPYEQYF. The CDR3 DNA sequence: TGTGCCAGCAGTTTAGCGCTCTCGTCCCCGTACGAGCAGTACTTC.

The rearrangement links TRBV29-1 to TRBJ1-3; D may be TRBD1 (5 bases). Germline V CDR1 and CDR2: SQVTM, ANQGSEA. V lost 5 bases and J 2 bases, leaving 7 bases between the germline ends. CDR3 size: 12 residues. In DNA form, the CDR3 reads TGCAGCGTTCGAGGGGCTGGAAACACCATATATTTT. It encodes CSVRGAGNTIYF.

This clonotype turned up a few times. The rearrangement uses TRBV2 and TRBJ1-1; a weak D match, TRBD1 (5 bases). Germline-derived CDR1 and CDR2 are SNHLY and FYNNEI. The CDR3 runs to 15 residues. V was shortened by 1 base and J by 0 bases, with 9 bases between the two germline ends. The CDR3: CASSEDPGVNTEAFF. DNA for the CDR3: TGTGCCAGCAGTGAAGATCCGGGGGTGAACACTGAAGCTTTCTTT.

At least ten counts were recorded for this clonotype. The genes are TRBV20-1 and TRBJ1-5, with D unresolved. The CDR3 sequence is 12 residues long. CDR1 and CDR2 from the germline V gene are DFQATT and SNEGSKA (reference sequence). Trimming removed 7 bases at V and 2 bases at J, with 9 bases between. CDR3 residues: CSVAEGNQPQHF. The CDR3 bases are TGCAGTGTCGCAGAGGGCAATCAGCCCCAGCATTTT.

There are many counts of this clonotype. The rearrangement links TRBV28 to TRBJ2-7; D uncertain. The CDR3 runs 13 residues. The ends were cut back, 11 bases at V and 2 bases at J, with 16 bases in the middle. CDR1 is MDHEN and CDR2 is SYDVKM in the germline V gene. CDR3: CAAQSRATYEQYF. CDR3 in DNA: TGTGCCGCCCAGTCCCGGGCCACCTACGAGCAGTACTTC.

This clonotype was seen many times. The CDR3 DNA reads TGTGCCAGCCGAGGCCCTAGCGGATACACCGGGGAGCTGTTTTTT. It is translated as CASRGPSGYTGELFF. The chain combines TRBV6-1 with TRBJ2-2, with 7 bases lining up with TRBD2. CDR3 size: 15 residues. The germline CDR1 and CDR2 sequences are MNHNS and SASEGT. With V trimmed by 8 bases and J by 3 bases, 9 bases remained unmatched.

This clonotype was seen many times. The chain is built from TRBV6-2 or TRBV6-3 and TRBJ1-2; 10 bases fit TRBD1. Germline V gene lookup returns CDR1 MNHEY and CDR2 SVGEGT. The CDR3 has 15 amino acids. The J segment lost 2 bases and the V segment lost 5 bases, leaving 5 bases of the junction unmatched. Here the CDR3 DNA reads TGTGCCAGCAGTGCGGGGACAGGGGAAAACTATGGCTACACCTTC. Amino acid sequence: CASSAGTGENYGYTF.

This chain links TRBV24-1 with TRBJ1-2; D not certain. CDR3 length equals 11 residues. V was shortened by 6 bases and J by 8 bases, with 9 bases between the two germline ends. CDR1 and CDR2 from the germline V gene are KGHDR and SFDVKD. The CDR3 protein is CATSNGFGYTF. The CDR3 nucleotides are TGTGCCACCAGTAACGGGTTCGGCTACACCTTC.

This clonotype was seen at least ten times. The rearrangement joins TRBV25-1 to TRBJ1-5; 9 nucleotides match TRBD1. The J segment lost 1 base and the V segment lost 6 bases, leaving 10 bases of the junction unmatched. Germline CDR1 reads MGHDK; CDR2 reads SYGVNS. The CDR3 contains 17 residues. CDR3 in amino acids: CASRGEGQGISNQPQHF. The CDR3 DNA reads TGTGCCAGCAGGGGGGAGGGACAGGGTATAAGCAATCAGCCCCAGCATTTT.

This clonotype showed up many times. V and J are TRBV9 and TRBJ1-2, with 11 bases matching TRBD1. The CDR3 consists of 15 residues. Per germline, CDR1 SGDLS and CDR2 YYNGEE. The V and J ends lost 0 bases and 7 bases, in that order; junction bases with no gene match: 5. CDR3 DNA sequence: TGTGCCAGCAGCGTAGGCGGGACAGGGGGAAGTGGCTACACCTTC. It yields the protein CASSVGGTGGSGYTF. Drawing the rest from reference TRBV9 and TRBJ1-2, the complete variable domain is DSGVTQTPKHLITATGQRVTLRCSPRSGDLSVYWYQQSLDQGLQFLIQYYNGEERAKGNILERFSAQQFPDLHSELNLSSLELGDSALYFCASSVGGTGGSGYTFGSGTRLTVV.